This entry is about one TCR beta chain. Its cognate antigen is unknown. The V gene's germline CDR1 is SEHNR and CDR2 FQNEAQ (reference sequence). CDR3 length: 15 amino acids. The junction had 13 bases not matched to a gene; V was cut back by 5 bases and J by 15 bases. The entry originates in a study of cytomegalovirus exposure and HLA in healthy donors. Background on the study: A previous analysis identified around 120 million unique TCR beta sequences derived from 180 million or so T cells.

Overall study results and limits: On later analysis, the bulk of CMV-associated TCR beta chains appeared to be HLA-restricted. Indistinguishability led to the exclusion of some V segments, TRBV6-2 and TRBV6-3 included.

A multiplex PCR was run with 60 Vbeta primers and 13 Jbeta primers. Original processing methods: Per a later analysis, the number of unique TCR beta chains was roughly 83 million, of which roughly 9.9 million were shared. Data came from immunoSEQ multiplex PCR; TCRdb stores just in-frame clones and leaves some out. Clone size and the V and J calls come from that table; the DNA yielded D and trimming. The table records 100,000 to 120,000 clones, 69% of them present only once. The material sequenced was PBMCs. The chain combines TRBV7-9 with TRBJ2-1; 13 positions match TRBD2. This receptor was obtained from a man under 40 in good health and CMV-seronegative. DNA for the CDR3: TGTGCCAGCAGCCTTCCGGGACTAGCGGGGCCTTTTCTGTTCTTC. Translating gives CASSLPGLAGPFLFF.